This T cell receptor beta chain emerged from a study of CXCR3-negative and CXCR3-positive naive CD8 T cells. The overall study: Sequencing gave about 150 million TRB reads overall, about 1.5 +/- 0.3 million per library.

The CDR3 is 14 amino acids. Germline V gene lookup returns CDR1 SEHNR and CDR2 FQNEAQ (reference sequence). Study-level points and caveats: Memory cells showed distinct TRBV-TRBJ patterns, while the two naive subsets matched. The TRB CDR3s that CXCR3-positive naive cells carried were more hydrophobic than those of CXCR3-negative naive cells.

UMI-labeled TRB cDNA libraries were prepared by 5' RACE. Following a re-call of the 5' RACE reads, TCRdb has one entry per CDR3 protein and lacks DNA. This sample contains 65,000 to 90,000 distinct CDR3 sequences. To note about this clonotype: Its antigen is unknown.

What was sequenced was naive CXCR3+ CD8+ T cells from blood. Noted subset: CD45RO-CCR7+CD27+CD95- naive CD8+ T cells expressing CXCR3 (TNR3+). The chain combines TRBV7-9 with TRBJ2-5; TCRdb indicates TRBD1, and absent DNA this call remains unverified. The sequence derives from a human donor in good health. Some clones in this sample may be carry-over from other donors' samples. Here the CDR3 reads CASSFGREKETQYF.